Below, one T cell receptor (beta chain) is given with its context. The antigen is not known. The V and J ends lost 6 bases and 2 bases respectively, with 8 bases between them. The germline CDR1 and CDR2 sequences are ENHRY and SYGVKD. The length of the CDR3 is 13 residues. This entry is derived from a study of a mutant IDH1 vaccine in newly diagnosed glioma. Overall study: Onset of vaccination occurred 4-6 weeks following radiotherapy alone, or with temozolomide cycles. Earlier care involved radiotherapy, temozolomide, or both, and the majority received both.

The repertoire was sequenced with immunoSEQ multiplex PCR; TCRdb's copy has only in-frame clones and lacks some. The sample holds fewer than 45,000 clones, 81% seen once. Time point of the sample: week 35, safety follow-up. The investigators gave 300 ug of mutant IDH1 20-mer peptide in each vaccine dose, together with topical imiquimod. Patients had eight vaccinations, in weeks 1, 3, 5, 7, 11, 15, 19 and 23. New WHO grade 3 or 4 IDH1-mutant, ATRX-lost astrocytomas were present in all donors. The material was PBMCs, obtained from a glioma patient whose treatment included an IDH1 peptide vaccine. The rearrangement joins TRBV10-3 to TRBJ1-5; D is uncertain. The receptor comes from a woman aged 40 to 50 with glioma. Some clones in this sample may be carry-over from other donors' samples. CDR3 coding DNA: TGTGCCATCAGGGACGGAGGCAATCAGCCCCAGCATTTT. It translates to CAIRDGGNQPQHF.